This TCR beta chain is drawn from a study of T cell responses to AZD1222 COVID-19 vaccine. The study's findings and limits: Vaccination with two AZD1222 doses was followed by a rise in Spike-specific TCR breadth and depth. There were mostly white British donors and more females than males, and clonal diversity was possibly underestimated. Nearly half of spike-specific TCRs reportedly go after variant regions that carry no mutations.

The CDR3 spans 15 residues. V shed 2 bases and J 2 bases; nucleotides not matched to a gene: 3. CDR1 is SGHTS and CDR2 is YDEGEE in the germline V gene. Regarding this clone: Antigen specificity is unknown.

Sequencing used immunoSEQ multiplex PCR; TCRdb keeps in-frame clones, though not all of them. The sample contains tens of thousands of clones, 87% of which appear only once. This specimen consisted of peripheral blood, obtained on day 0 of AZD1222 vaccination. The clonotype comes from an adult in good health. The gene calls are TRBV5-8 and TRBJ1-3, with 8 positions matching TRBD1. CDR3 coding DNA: TGTGCCAGCAGCTTCGAGACAGGGGCTGGAAACACCATATATTTT. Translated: CASSFETGAGNTIYF.